This T cell receptor beta chain was recorded in a study of Ad26.COV2.S vaccination and SARS-CoV-2 variants. Study-wide findings and caveats: For non-spike TCRs, breadth in vaccine recipients resembled that in placebo recipients. The TCR-based breadth and depth measures might underestimate overall T cell responses.

The assay was immunoSEQ multiplex PCR, and TCRdb's table has in-frame clones only and misses some. The sample holds 350,000 to 400,000 clones, about 88% seen once. A word on this clone: Its antigen is not identified.

Treatment: some 19 received Ad26.COV2.S at low or high dose, single or two shots; 5 received placebo; per-sample allocation not given. Sampling took place 63 days after the first vaccine or placebo injection. Germline V gives CDR1 SGHAT, CDR2 FQNNGV. The V end was cut by 0 bases, the J end by 6 bases, with 15 bases between. The CDR3 runs 15 residues. The sequencing here drew on peripheral blood, taken in a trial of Ad26.COV2.S vaccine versus placebo. The rearrangement joins TRBV11-2 to TRBJ2-7; D call uncertain. The source of this sequence is a person between 18 and 59 years old who received the Ad26.COV2.S COVID-19 vaccine or a placebo. The chain's CDR3 is CASSLDLGSSREQYF. The CDR3 nucleotides read TGTGCCAGCAGCTTAGATCTCGGTAGCTCTCGCGAGCAGTACTTC.